This T cell receptor (beta chain) was sequenced in a study of T cells after yellow fever vaccination (dated by TCRdb to between 2019 and 2020). The study in broad terms: The SMART-Seq v4 Ultra Low Input RNA kit was used to prepare libraries from fractions with low cell numbers. Bulk PBMC replicates and cell subsets were isolated from blood drawn at multiple timepoints before and after both primary and secondary immunization. To track T-cell clones before and after primary and booster YFV17D yellow fever vaccination, bulk TCR alpha and beta repertoires were sequenced longitudinally. Two healthy male donors, one aged 18 to 30 and one aged 30 to 40 years, made up the cohort. Overall study outcomes, separate from this receptor: Because the study included only a couple of donors, the extent to which the findings can be generalized is limited. Computational filtering was required because FACS-sorted repertoires could contain abundant contaminating clonotypes from the bulk population. A small fraction of clonotypes showed up in both the CD4 and CD8 compartments, probably as a result of convergent recombination. Compared with the primary T-cell response, the secondary T-cell response was weaker but faster, peaking on day 5 rather than day 15. Most clones expanded after primary vaccination (96% of CD4 and around 89% of CD8) were re-detected after the booster, suggesting that broad memory maintenance occurred.

This clonotype was counted between two and nine times. Its specific antigen is unknown. The sample holds no much larger clone one base away, and base qualities are not on file. TCR cDNA was synthesized by 5'RACE template switching, through which a universal primer site and unique molecular identifiers were introduced. Priming for cDNA synthesis came from both the TCR alpha and TCR beta constant segments. Library amplification used two PCR steps, and the second PCR step added sample barcodes and sequencing adapters. Sequencing of libraries was done on Illumina HiSeq 2500 (2x100 bp) or NovaSeq (2x150 bp). On the study's bioinformatics: Demultiplexing of reads and collapsing into UMI consensus sequences were performed with MIGEC, and V(D)J alignment was carried out with MiXCR. Using edgeR on replicate PBMC samples, clonotypes were called vaccine-responding if FDR was below 0.01 and the log2 fold change was above 5 up to day 15. CD4 or CD8 identity was assigned to each bulk clonotype according to whether the clonotype was present at higher abundance in the sequenced CD4 repertoire or the sequenced CD8 repertoire. The public reads were reanalyzed by TCRdb: fastp trimming at Q25, MiXCR alignment, in-frame beta chains only. Rows are combined by CDR3 protein, so each entry shows the most common genes and DNA. V and J calls and clone size were set by TCRdb, not the authors. The sample table lists 300,000 to 400,000 distinct CDR3 sequences, 6.2% of them with a count of one. The biggest ten clones account for about 15% of the sample.

CDR3 length: 14 amino acids, cysteine to phenylalanine. Only the CDR3 region is kept as DNA, spanning 42 bases read in frame from base 1. Trimming takes 6 bases from V and 0 bases from J, and the germline ends sit 9 bases apart. Per the germline V gene, SGHVS is the CDR1 and FNYEAQ is the CDR2. Read against the paper, the sample's treatment or condition label means: live attenuated yellow fever vaccine strain. Two biological replicates of bulk PBMCs were collected at each blood-draw timepoint. A standard Ficoll-Paque protocol was used to isolate PBMCs from peripheral blood. TriZol was used to extract RNA from bulk PBMCs, from CD4 and CD8 fractions, and from dextramer-positive and dextramer-negative fractions.

This receptor chain uses TRBV7-6 and TRBJ2-1, with the D gene call left open. Sequenced here: PBMCs, sampled 5 days after the yellow fever booster vaccination. The receptor's source is a man aged 25 to 40 who received the YFV17D yellow fever vaccine. The CDR3 region: CASSSPFSYNEQFF. The nucleotide sequence reads as follows: TGTGCCAGCAGTTCCCCCTTCTCCTACAATGAGCAGTTCTTC.